This T cell receptor beta chain is drawn from a study of blood T cell repertoires in COVID-19. Study-level background: Nucleic acid was either cDNA or gDNA, and it came from T cells, B-cell-depleted T cells, or PBMCs.

TCRdb keeps only in-frame clones here, not all; method: immunoSEQ multiplex PCR. The profile covers tens of thousands of clones, with about 89% appearing a single time and 9% to 15% taken by the ten largest. CDR3 length: 16 residues. CDR1 and CDR2 (germline): LGHDT, YNNKEL (reference sequence). V dropped 4 bases and J dropped 4; count of bases not matched to a gene: 5. The chain carries TRBV3-1 (or the pseudogene TRBV3-2) and TRBJ2-3; 13 nucleotides align to TRBD2. The material sequenced was peripheral blood. The sequence derives from a man between 65 and 80 years old with active or convalescent COVID-19. The CDR3 region has the DNA TGTGCCAGCAGCCGGACTAGCGGGGGAGATGCAGATACGCAGTATTTT. Translation: CASSRTSGGDADTQYF.